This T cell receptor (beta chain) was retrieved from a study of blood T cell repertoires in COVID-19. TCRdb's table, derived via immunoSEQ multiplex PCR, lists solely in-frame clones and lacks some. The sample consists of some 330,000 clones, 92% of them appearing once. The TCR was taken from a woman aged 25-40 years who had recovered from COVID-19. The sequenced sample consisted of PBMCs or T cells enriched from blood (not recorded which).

As DNA, the CDR3 is TGTGCCAGCAGCCAAGTACAGATGAACACTGAAGCTTTCTTT. Encoded protein: CASSQVQMNTEAFF. The chain joins TRBV3-1 (or the pseudogene TRBV3-2) to TRBJ1-1, with D uncertain. The CDR3 sequence is 14 residues long. Germline CDR1 is LGHDT and CDR2 is YNNKEL (reference sequence). V was trimmed by 1 base and J by 0 bases, leaving 6 bases between them.